What follows are 7 T cell receptor beta chains derived from one specimen sequenced in a study of blood T cells in healthy people across ages. Primers used in a second PCR of about 7 to 12 cycles were a sample-barcoded 5' primer and a J-beta primer mix. TCRdb reprocessed the 5' RACE reads with MiXCR, giving one entry per CDR3 protein. The table records 700,000 or so distinct CDR3 sequences, over 20% of them present only once. The sequencing input was blood. The receptors derive from a man between 70 and 80 years old in good health.

This rearrangement joins TRBV18 to TRBJ1-2; 9 positions match TRBD1. Germline values: CDR1 KGHSH, CDR2 LQKENI. Trimming took 6 bases from V and 7 from J; bases not matched to a gene: 9. This CDR3 has 14 residues. CDR3 sequence: CASSSGTGSLGYTF. In DNA, the CDR3 is TGTGCCAGCTCGTCCGGGACAGGGAGTCTTGGCTACACCTTC.

This clonotype was observed many times. The V and J genes are TRBV12-3 or TRBV12-4 and TRBJ2-7, with 7 bases that match TRBD2. The trim removed 4 bases at V and 3 bases at J, leaving 12 bases unmatched. This CDR3 has 16 amino acids. The CDR3 reads CASSSQTRDYYYEQYF. CDR3 bases: TGTGCCAGCAGTTCCCAGACCCGGGACTACTACTACGAGCAGTACTTC.

The chain has TRBV14 and TRBJ2-2; D unresolved. The CDR3 runs 16 residues. Germline V gene data show CDR1 as SGHDN and CDR2 as FVKESK. Trimming stripped 0 bases from V and 0 bases from J, with 8 bases between. The CDR3 here is CASSQDTGPNTGELFF. As DNA, the CDR3 is TGTGCCAGCAGCCAAGATACCGGACCGAACACCGGGGAGCTGTTTTTT.

There are many counts of this clonotype. The CDR3 spells CASSLGTGGIETQYF. DNA for the CDR3: TGCGCCAGCAGCCTTGGGACAGGGGGTATAGAGACCCAGTACTTC. The V gene is TRBV4-3, the J gene TRBJ2-5; TRBD1 matches at 11 bases. The J segment lost 4 bases and the V segment lost 4 bases, leaving 5 bases of the junction unmatched. The germline CDR1 and CDR2 sequences are LGHNA and YSLEER. The CDR3 covers 15 residues.

This clonotype has only a few counts. The chain has TRBV20-1 and TRBJ2-1; 7 positions agree with TRBD2. This CDR3 has 14 residues. With V trimmed by 5 bases and J by 4 bases, 8 bases remained unmatched. CDR1 DFQATT and CDR2 SNEGSKA come from the germline V gene (reference sequence). CDR3 DNA sequence: TGCAGTGCTCGGAAGCGGGACGGGTACAATGAGCAGTTCTTC. Its protein is CSARKRDGYNEQFF.

This clonotype occurred a few times. This chain uses TRBV4-3 with TRBJ1-4, with D hard to call. The germline gives CDR1 LGHNA, CDR2 YSLEER. The CDR3 is 11 residues long. Trimming took off 5 bases at V and 11 bases at J, with 9 bases between the two ends. The CDR3, as DNA: TGCGCCAGCAGCACCACAAAGAAACTGTTTTTT. Translation gives CASSTTKKLFF.

The chain employs TRBV7-2 and TRBJ1-2; no reliable D call. The CDR3 has 13 amino acids. Germline lookup yields CDR1 SGHTA and CDR2 FQGNSA. Trimming removed 1 base from V and 8 bases from J, with 11 bases in between. The CDR3 DNA reads TGTGCCAGCAGCTTAGAACTTGGGTTAGGCTACACCTTC. Translating it yields CASSLELGLGYTF. Full variable domain (rest looked up from reference TRBV7-2 and TRBJ1-2): GAGVSQSPSNKVTEKGKDVELRCDPISGHTALYWYRQSLGQGLEFLIYFQGNSAPDKSGLPSDRFSAERTGGSVSTLTIQRTQQEDSAVYLCASSLELGLGYTFGSGTRLTVV.